This T cell receptor (beta chain) originates from a study of cytomegalovirus exposure and HLA in healthy donors. Points from the study as a whole: Judged likely to be a sequencing artifact was a cluster of highly shared sequence variants.

The PCR employed 60 Vbeta primers together with 13 Jbeta primers. The protocol was immunoSEQ multiplex PCR, while the TCRdb copy is restricted to in-frame clones and leaves out a portion. The repertoire holds about 100,000 clones, with 10% as singletons. Germline-derived CDR1 and CDR2 are LNHDA and SQIVND (reference sequence). The CDR3 spans 16 residues. The ends lost 1 base at V and 7 bases at J; junction bases unmatched: 8. Concerning this clone: As yet, its antigen is unknown.

Participants comprised healthy donors of bone marrow. Sequencing was done on a sample of PBMCs. The chain has TRBV19 and TRBJ2-3; TRBD2 matches at 10 bases. The receptor's source is a man aged 35 to 55 in good health and CMV-seropositive. This CDR3 reads CASSIGGAGGPHTQYF. In DNA form, the CDR3 reads TGTGCCAGTAGTATAGGTGGAGCGGGAGGGCCACATACGCAGTATTTT.